The rows below give T cell receptor beta chains drawn from one sample of a study of shared clonotypes between healthy human individuals. Clones were sequenced by immunoSEQ multiplex PCR, and TCRdb holds only the in-frame ones, with some missing. This table holds around 1.9 million clones, just over 90% found once. Sequencing used naive CD8+ T cells from PBMCs. The receptor source for this set is a man between 18 and 35 years old in good health. Some clones in this sample may be carry-over from other donors' samples. The CDR3 runs from the conserved cysteine through the conserved F or W. D genes are given only for firm matches. Clone size appears in some rows only: once, few, many, or a class for an expanded clone.

>-|-|TRBV6-6|TRBJ2-2
TGTGCCAGCAGTTACTCGAACCCCGGGGAGCTGTTTTTT
CASSYSNPGELFF
>-|TRBD1|TRBV28|TRBJ1-5
TGTGCCAGCAGTTTAACAGGGGGGAGCAATCAGCCCCAGCATTTT
CASSLTGGSNQPQHF
>-|TRBD1|TRBV19|TRBJ1-1
TGTGCCAGCAACCGGGACAGGAACACTGAAGCTTTCTTT
CASNRDRNTEAFF
>once|TRBD2|TRBV27|TRBJ2-1
TGTGCCAGCAGTTTCACGGGAGGCCCCTACAATGAGCAGTTCTTC
CASSFTGGPYNEQFF
>-|-|TRBV23-1|TRBJ1-1
TGCGCCAGCAGCCATATTCTAAGGAACACTGAAGCTTTCTTT
CASSHILRNTEAFF
>-|-|TRBV5-4|TRBJ2-2
TGTGCCAGCAGCCGGGGGCGGGACCTTACGAACACCGGGGAGCTGTTTTTT
CASSRGRDLTNTGELFF
>-|TRBD2|TRBV19|TRBJ2-1
TGTGCCAGTCGGGGGGAGGGCCGGGACAATGAGCAGTTCTTC
CASRGEGRDNEQFF
>-|TRBD1|TRBV7-3|TRBJ2-7
TGTGCCAGCAGCTTAACCGGACAGGGGAGAGAGCAGTACTTC
CASSLTGQGREQYF
>-|-|TRBV30|TRBJ2-1
TGTGCCTGGAGTGCCGGGACGTCGGCTTACAATGAGCAGTTCTTC
CAWSAGTSAYNEQFF
>-|TRBD1|TRBV6-8|TRBJ2-2
TGTGCCAGCAGTTACTCTACAGGGGCCCCACGGATGAACACCGGGGAGCTGTTTTTT
CASSYSTGAPRMNTGELFF
>-|-|TRBV10-3|TRBJ2-2
TGTGCCATCAGCCCCGGAACGCCCGGGGAGCTGTTTTTT
CAISPGTPGELFF
>-|TRBD2|TRBV7-9|TRBJ2-1
TGTGCCAGCAGCACCCGGGCGGGAGGTCCCTACAATGAGCAGTTCTTC
CASSTRAGGPYNEQFF
>-|-|TRBV7-8|TRBJ1-2
TGTGCCAGCAGCTTAGAGGGAAGACAGTCTCAACGTTCCAACTATGGCTACACCTTC
CASSLEGRQSQRSNYGYTF
>-|-|TRBV7-2|TRBJ2-1
TGTGCCAGCAGCTTAGCCAGGGGATTCAATGAGCAGTTCTTC
CASSLARGFNEQFF
>-|TRBD2|TRBV5-4|TRBJ2-7
TGTGCCAGCAGCCCGCCCCGGGCGGGAGTAAGGCCCTACGAGCAGTACTTC
CASSPPRAGVRPYEQYF
>-|-|TRBV30|TRBJ1-6
TGTGCCTGGAGCGGTGGGGATTCACCCCTCCACTTT
CAWSGGDSPLHF